These T cell receptor beta chains were read from a single sample in a study of a mutant IDH1 vaccine in newly diagnosed glioma. The method was immunoSEQ multiplex PCR; TCRdb's version includes in-frame clones alone and lacks a portion of them. The sample lists about 30,000 clones; over 75% were seen once. The sample was PBMCs, taken from a glioma patient treated with radiotherapy, temozolomide or both. These receptors were collected from a man aged 30-40 years with glioma. Both conserved end residues are part of each CDR3. The order of the fields is V gene, J gene, clone size, D gene, CDR3 DNA, CDR3 protein. The D gene is left open where the match is weak. Size is stated for part of the rows, as once, few or many counts, or as a class when the clone is expanded.

TRBV9	TRBJ2-7	NA	NA	TGTGCCAGCAGCGCTAGTCATGGGACTGCGGACGAGCAGTACTTC	CASSASHGTADEQYF
TRBV6-1	TRBJ1-4	NA	TRBD1	TGTGCCAGCTCTCGACAGGGACAGGAAAAACTGTTTTTT	CASSRQGQEKLFF
TRBV6-5	TRBJ2-3	NA	NA	TGTGCCAGCAGCCTCAGGTCCCGGCCAGATACGCAGTATTTT	CASSLRSRPDTQYF
TRBV10-3	TRBJ1-3	NA	NA	TGTGCCATCAGCCCCGGCCTCGAGTGGGGTGGGAGGACCATATATTTT	CAISPGLEWGGRTIYF
TRBV30	TRBJ1-2	NA	NA	TGTGCCTGGAGCCTCCCGGAGCCCTATGGCTACACCTTC	CAWSLPEPYGYTF
TRBV19	TRBJ2-7	NA	TRBD1	TGTGCCAGTAGTATGGCCGGACAGGGGTACGAGCAGTACTTC	CASSMAGQGYEQYF
TRBV7-9	TRBJ1-1	NA	TRBD1	TGTGCCAGCAGCCAGATCAGGGGGACTGAAGCTTTCTTT	CASSQIRGTEAFF
TRBV6-5	TRBJ2-3	NA	NA	TGTGCCAGCAGCTACTCCGGGCACCACACAGATACGCAGTATTTT	CASSYSGHHTDTQYF
TRBV4-2	TRBJ1-4	few	NA	TGTGCCAGCAGCCAAGAGTCACAGGGTCGTGATGAAAAACTGTTTTTT	CASSQESQGRDEKLFF
TRBV10-3	TRBJ1-1	NA	TRBD1	TGTGCCATCAGTGACCCGGACAGGGGTAACACTGAAGCTTTCTTT	CAISDPDRGNTEAFF
TRBV29-1	TRBJ2-7	NA	TRBD1	TGCAGCGTTGAAAAGGGGATTCCGGGACAGAGCTCCTACGAGCAGTACTTC	CSVEKGIPGQSSYEQYF
TRBV7-6	TRBJ1-2	NA	NA	TGTGCCAGCAGCGGCGGGAGCCTGGGGGGCTACACCTTC	CASSGGSLGGYTF
TRBV27	TRBJ2-1	NA	TRBD2	TGTGCCAGCAGTTTATCCGTAGCTAGCGGCGAGAATGAGCAGTTCTTC	CASSLSVASGENEQFF
TRBV5-5	TRBJ1-6	NA	NA	TGTGCCAGCAGCCCCCGGGTTGGATCACCCCTCCACTTT	CASSPRVGSPLHF
TRBV6-6	TRBJ2-5	NA	NA	TGTGCCAGCAGTTACGGGGGGTCGGAACAAGAGACCCAGTACTTC	CASSYGGSEQETQYF
TRBV30	TRBJ1-2	NA	TRBD1	TGTGCCTGGAGTGTAAAACAGGGGAGGATTGGCTACACCTTC	CAWSVKQGRIGYTF
TRBV18	TRBJ2-2	NA	NA	TGTGCCAGCTCACCATTGGACAGTAACACCGGGGAGCTGTTTTTT	CASSPLDSNTGELFF
TRBV4-3	TRBJ2-3	NA	TRBD1	TGCGCCAGCAGCCAAGTTGGACCGGGACAGGGAACAGATACGCAGTATTTT	CASSQVGPGQGTDTQYF
TRBV6-1	TRBJ2-2	NA	NA	TGTGCCAGCAGCAGGGACACCACCGGGGAGCTGTTTTTT	CASSRDTTGELFF
TRBV5-6	TRBJ2-7	NA	NA	TGTGCCAGCAGCTTGTCCGGGACTGCCCCCGAGCAGTACTTC	CASSLSGTAPEQYF
TRBV6-1	TRBJ2-7	NA	TRBD2	TGTGCCAGCAGAAGGACTAGCGGGGTCTACGAGCAGTACTTC	CASRRTSGVYEQYF
TRBV19	TRBJ1-6	NA	NA	TGTGCCAGTAGAAATGAATGGGACGGCGTTGGATCACCCCTCCACTTT	CASRNEWDGVGSPLHF
TRBV5-1	TRBJ2-3	few	TRBD1	TGCGCCAGCAGCACAGGGACAGCCACAGATACGCAGTATTTT	CASSTGTATDTQYF
TRBV5-1	TRBJ2-1	NA	NA	TGCGCCAGCAGTCGAGACCCCGGAGTTGGTGAGCAGTTCTTC	CASSRDPGVGEQFF
TRBV2	TRBJ2-7	NA	NA	TGTGCCAGCAGTGAAAAGCGCTACGAGCAGTACTTC	CASSEKRYEQYF
TRBV2	TRBJ2-1	NA	TRBD1	TGTGCCAGCTTACAGGGGATTTACAATGAGCAGTTCTTC	CASLQGIYNEQFF
TRBV5-8	TRBJ2-7	NA	TRBD1	TGTGCCAGCAGCGGAGACAGGGGGCCCTACGAGCAGTACTTC	CASSGDRGPYEQYF
TRBV29-1	TRBJ2-3	NA	NA	TGCAGCGCGGGAGGGGACAGCGGCACAGATACGCAGTATTTT	CSAGGDSGTDTQYF
TRBV7-8	TRBJ1-1	few	NA	TGTGCCAGCAGCTTAGCGCAGAGGCGAAAAGCTTTCTTT	CASSLAQRRKAFF
TRBV9	TRBJ1-1	NA	NA	TGTGCCAGCAGCGGAAGGGGTCCACTCTCTATGAACACTGAAGCTTTCTTT	CASSGRGPLSMNTEAFF
TRBV5-4	TRBJ1-3	NA	NA	TGTGCCAGCAGCGGTGGCGGGACGGGGATTTCTGGAAACACCATATATTTT	CASSGGGTGISGNTIYF
TRBV6-6	TRBJ1-1	NA	TRBD1	TGTGCCAGCAGCTATCCAGGGGGTGGGACTGAAGCTTTCTTT	CASSYPGGGTEAFF
TRBV5-1	TRBJ2-7	NA	NA	TGCGCCAGCAGCCCTGGGACTCGAGGGTACGAGCAGTACTTC	CASSPGTRGYEQYF
TRBV4-2	TRBJ2-3	NA	NA	TGTGCCAGCAGCCAAGAATGGGGGGCATATTCGACGAGGACAGATACGCAGTATTTT	CASSQEWGAYSTRTDTQYF
TRBV15	TRBJ1-2	NA	TRBD1	TGTGCCACCAGCCGCGGACAGGGTGACTATGGCTACACCTTC	CATSRGQGDYGYTF
TRBV27	TRBJ2-3	once	NA	TGTGCCAGCAGTTTTTGGGACACAGATACGCAGTATTTT	CASSFWDTDTQYF
TRBV28	TRBJ1-2	NA	TRBD1	TGTGCCAGCAGCCTATCCTCAGGGGGCGCTGGCTACACCTTC	CASSLSSGGAGYTF
TRBV6-1	TRBJ1-6	NA	TRBD1	TGTGCCAGCAGTGAAGTTAATTCTGGACAGGGGTTTGATTCACCCCTCCACTTT	CASSEVNSGQGFDSPLHF
TRBV5-4	TRBJ2-5	NA	NA	TGTGCCAGCAGCTTGGATGAGACCCAGTACTTC	CASSLDETQYF